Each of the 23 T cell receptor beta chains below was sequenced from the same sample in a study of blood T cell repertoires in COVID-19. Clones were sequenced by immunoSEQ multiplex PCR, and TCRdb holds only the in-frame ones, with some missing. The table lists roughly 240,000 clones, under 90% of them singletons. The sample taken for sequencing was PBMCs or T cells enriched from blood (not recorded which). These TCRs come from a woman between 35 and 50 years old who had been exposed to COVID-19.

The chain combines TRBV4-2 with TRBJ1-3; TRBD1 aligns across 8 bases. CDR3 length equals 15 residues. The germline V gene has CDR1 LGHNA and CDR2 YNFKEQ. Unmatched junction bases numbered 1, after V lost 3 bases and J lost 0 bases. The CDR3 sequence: CASSQDRVSGNTIYF. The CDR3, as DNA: TGTGCCAGCAGCCAGGACAGGGTCTCTGGAAACACCATATATTTT.

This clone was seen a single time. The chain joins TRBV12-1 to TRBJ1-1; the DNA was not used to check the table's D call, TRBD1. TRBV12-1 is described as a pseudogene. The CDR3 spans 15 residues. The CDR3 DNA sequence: TGTGCCAGCAGCGACCGAACAGGGGAGGCCACTGAAGCTTTCTTT. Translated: CASSDRTGEATEAFF.

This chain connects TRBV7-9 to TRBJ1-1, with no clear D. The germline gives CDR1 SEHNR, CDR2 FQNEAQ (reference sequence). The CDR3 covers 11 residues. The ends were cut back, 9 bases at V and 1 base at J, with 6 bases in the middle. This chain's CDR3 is CASQQNTEAFF. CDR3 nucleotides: TGTGCCAGTCAACAGAACACTGAAGCTTTCTTT.

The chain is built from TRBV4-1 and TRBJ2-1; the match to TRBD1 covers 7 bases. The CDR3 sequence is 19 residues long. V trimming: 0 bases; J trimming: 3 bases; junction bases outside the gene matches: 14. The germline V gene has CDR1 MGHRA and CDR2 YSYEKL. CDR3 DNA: TGCGCCAGCAGCCAAGAAACTGGGATGGCAGGGGGTTACTACAATGAGCAGTTCTTC. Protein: CASSQETGMAGGYYNEQFF.

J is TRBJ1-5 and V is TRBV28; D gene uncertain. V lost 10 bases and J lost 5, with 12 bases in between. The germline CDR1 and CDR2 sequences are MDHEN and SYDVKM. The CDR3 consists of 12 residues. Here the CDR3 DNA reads TGTGCCAATTCCCGGGGATATCAGCCCCAGCATTTT. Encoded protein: CANSRGYQPQHF.

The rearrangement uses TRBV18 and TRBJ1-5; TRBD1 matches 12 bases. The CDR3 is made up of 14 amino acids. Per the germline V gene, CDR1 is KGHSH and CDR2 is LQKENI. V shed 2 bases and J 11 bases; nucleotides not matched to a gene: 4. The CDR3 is CASSPGTGGTTQHF. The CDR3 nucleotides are TGTGCCAGCTCACCAGGGACAGGGGGCACGACCCAGCATTTT.

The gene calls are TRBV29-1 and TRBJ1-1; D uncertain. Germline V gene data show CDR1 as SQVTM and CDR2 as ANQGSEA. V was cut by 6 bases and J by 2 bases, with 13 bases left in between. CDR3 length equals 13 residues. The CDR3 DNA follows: TGCAGCGTCTTCAAAGGAGGTAACACTGAAGCTTTCTTT. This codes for CSVFKGGNTEAFF. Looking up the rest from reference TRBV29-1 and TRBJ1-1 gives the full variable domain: SAVISQKPSRDICQRGTSLTIQCQVDSQVTMMFWYRQQPGQSLTLIATANQGSEATYESGFVIDKFPISRPNLTFSTLTVSNMSPEDSSIYLCSVFKGGNTEAFFGQGTRLTVV.

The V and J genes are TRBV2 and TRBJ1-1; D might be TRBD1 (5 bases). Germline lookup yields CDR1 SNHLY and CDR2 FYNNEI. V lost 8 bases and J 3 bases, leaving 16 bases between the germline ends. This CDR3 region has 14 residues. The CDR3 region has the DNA TGTGCCAGCTACCGACCAGACAGTTACACTGAAGCTTTCTTT. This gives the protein CASYRPDSYTEAFF. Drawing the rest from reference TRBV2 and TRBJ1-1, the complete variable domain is EPEVTQTPSHQVTQMGQEVILRCVPISNHLYFYWYRQILGQKVEFLVSFYNNEISEKSEIFDDQFSVERPDGSNFTLKIRSTKLEDSAMYFCASYRPDSYTEAFFGQGTRLTVV.

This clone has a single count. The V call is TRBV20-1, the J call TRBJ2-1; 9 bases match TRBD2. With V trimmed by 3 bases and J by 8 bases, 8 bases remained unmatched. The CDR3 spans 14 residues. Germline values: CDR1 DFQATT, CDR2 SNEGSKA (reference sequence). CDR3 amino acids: CSASRRGGLYEQFF. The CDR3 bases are TGCAGTGCTAGTAGGCGGGGGGGCCTCTATGAGCAGTTCTTC.

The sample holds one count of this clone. Here the CDR3 reads CASSGTGGVGQPQHF. The CDR3 nucleotides read TGTGCCAGCAGTGGCACAGGGGGCGTAGGACAGCCCCAGCATTTT. The chain couples TRBV2 to TRBJ1-5, with TRBD1 matching over 9 bases. This CDR3 is 15 amino acids long. V dropped 4 bases and J dropped 7; count of bases not matched to a gene: 8. Germline CDR1 and CDR2: SNHLY and FYNNEI. Filled out from reference TRBV2 and TRBJ1-5, the complete variable domain reads EPEVTQTPSHQVTQMGQEVILRCVPISNHLYFYWYRQILGQKVEFLVSFYNNEISEKSEIFDDQFSVERPDGSNFTLKIRSTKLEDSAMYFCASSGTGGVGQPQHFGDGTRLSIL.

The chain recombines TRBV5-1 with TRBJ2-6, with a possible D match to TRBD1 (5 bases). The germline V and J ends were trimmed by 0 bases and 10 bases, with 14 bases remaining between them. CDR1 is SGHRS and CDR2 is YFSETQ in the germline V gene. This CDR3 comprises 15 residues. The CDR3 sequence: CASSLASQGKNVLTF. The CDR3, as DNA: TGCGCCAGCAGCTTGGCGAGTCAGGGCAAGAACGTCCTGACTTTC.

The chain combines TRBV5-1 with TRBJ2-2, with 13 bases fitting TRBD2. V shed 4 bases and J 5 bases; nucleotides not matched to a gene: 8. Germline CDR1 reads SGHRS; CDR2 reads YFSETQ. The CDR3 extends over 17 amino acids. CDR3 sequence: CASSKTSGGARTGELFF. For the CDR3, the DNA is TGCGCCAGCAGCAAAACTAGCGGGGGGGCCCGGACCGGGGAGCTGTTTTTT.

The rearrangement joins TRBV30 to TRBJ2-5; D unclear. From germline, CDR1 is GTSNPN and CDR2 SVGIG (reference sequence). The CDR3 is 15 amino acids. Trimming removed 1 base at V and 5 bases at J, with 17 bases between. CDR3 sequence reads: CAWSASFTYSETQYF. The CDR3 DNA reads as TGTGCCTGGAGTGCCTCCTTTACCTACTCGGAGACCCAGTACTTC. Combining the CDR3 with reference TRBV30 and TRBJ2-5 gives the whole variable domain SQTIHQWPATLVQPVGSPLSLECTVEGTSNPNLYWYRQAAGRGLQLLFYSVGIGQISSEVPQNLSASRPQDRQFILSSKKLLLSDSGFYLCAWSASFTYSETQYFGPGTRLLVL.

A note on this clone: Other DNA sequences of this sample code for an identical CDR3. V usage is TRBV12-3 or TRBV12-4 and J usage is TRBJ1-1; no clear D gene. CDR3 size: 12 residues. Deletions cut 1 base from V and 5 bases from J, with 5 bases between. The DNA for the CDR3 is TGTGCCAGCAGTTTAGGGCAGACTGAAGCTTTCTTT. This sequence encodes CASSLGQTEAFF.

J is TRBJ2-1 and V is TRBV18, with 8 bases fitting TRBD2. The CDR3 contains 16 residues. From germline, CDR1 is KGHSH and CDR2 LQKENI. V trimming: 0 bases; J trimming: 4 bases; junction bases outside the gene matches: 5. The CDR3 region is CASSPPEASGYNEQFF. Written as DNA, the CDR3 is TGTGCCAGCTCACCACCGGAGGCTAGCGGGTACAATGAGCAGTTCTTC.

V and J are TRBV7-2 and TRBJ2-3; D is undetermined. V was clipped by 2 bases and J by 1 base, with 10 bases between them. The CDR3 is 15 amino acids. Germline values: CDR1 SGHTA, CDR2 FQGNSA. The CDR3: CASSLRGTGTDTQYF. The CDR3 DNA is TGTGCCAGCAGCTTACGCGGTACGGGCACAGATACGCAGTATTTT.

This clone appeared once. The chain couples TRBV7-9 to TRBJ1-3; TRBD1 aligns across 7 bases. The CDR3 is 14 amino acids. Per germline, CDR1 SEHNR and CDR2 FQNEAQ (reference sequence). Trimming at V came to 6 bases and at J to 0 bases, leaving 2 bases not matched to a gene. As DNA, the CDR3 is TGTGCCAGCAGGGGACAGAGCTCTGGAAACACCATATATTTT. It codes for CASRGQSSGNTIYF.

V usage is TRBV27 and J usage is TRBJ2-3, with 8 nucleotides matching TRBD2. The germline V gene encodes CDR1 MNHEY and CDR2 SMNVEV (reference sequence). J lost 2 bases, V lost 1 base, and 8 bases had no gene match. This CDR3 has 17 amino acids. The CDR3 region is CASSLYSGERTTDTQYF. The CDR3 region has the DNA TGTGCCAGCAGTTTATATAGCGGGGAGAGAACCACAGATACGCAGTATTTT.

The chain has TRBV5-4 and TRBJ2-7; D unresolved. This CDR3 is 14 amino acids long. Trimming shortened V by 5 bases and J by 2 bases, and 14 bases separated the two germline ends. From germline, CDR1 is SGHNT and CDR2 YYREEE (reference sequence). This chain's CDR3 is CASSLSITPYEQYF. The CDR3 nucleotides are TGTGCCAGCAGTTTGTCGATAACACCCTACGAGCAGTACTTC.

DNA for the CDR3: TGTGCCAGCAGTGAAGGGACAGGGGGCTACGAGCAGTACTTC. It codes for CASSEGTGGYEQYF. The chain has TRBV6-1 and TRBJ2-7, with 10 bases aligning to TRBD1. The CDR3 sequence is 14 residues long. The germline gives CDR1 MNHNS, CDR2 SASEGT. The V gene end was trimmed by 1 base and the J gene end by 3 bases; junction bases not matched to a gene: 0.

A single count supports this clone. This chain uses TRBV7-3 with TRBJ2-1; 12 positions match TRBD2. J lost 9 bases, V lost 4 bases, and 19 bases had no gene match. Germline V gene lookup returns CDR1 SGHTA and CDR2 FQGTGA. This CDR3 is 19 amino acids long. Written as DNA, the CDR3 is TGTGCCAGCAGCTATAGCGGGCTAGCGGGGGGGCAGAGGGTCGGTGAGCAGTTCTTC. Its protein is CASSYSGLAGGQRVGEQFF.

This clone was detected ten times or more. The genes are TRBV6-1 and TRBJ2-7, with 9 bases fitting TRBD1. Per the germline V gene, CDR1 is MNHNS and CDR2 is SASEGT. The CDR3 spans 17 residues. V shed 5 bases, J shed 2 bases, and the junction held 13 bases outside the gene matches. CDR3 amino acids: CASSKVIPGQGTYEQYF. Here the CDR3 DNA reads TGTGCCAGCAGTAAAGTCATACCGGGACAGGGTACCTACGAGCAGTACTTC.

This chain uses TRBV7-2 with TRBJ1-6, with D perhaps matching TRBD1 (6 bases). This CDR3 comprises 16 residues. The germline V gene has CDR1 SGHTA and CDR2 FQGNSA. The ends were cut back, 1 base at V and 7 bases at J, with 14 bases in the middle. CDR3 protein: CASSLDKLRGNSPLHF. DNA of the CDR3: TGTGCCAGCAGCTTAGATAAGCTTAGGGGGAATTCACCCCTCCACTTT.